The T cell receptor beta chain described here comes from a study of blood T cells in healthy people across ages (dated by TCRdb to 2015 to 2017). In the study overall: In model experiments, roughly one uniquely barcoded TCR beta cDNA molecule per two T cells was captured by template switching. Using deep sequencing normalized with unique cDNA molecular identifiers, the study measured how TCR beta repertoire diversity changes with age. The donors were divided into four age groups: young (average approximately 15 years), middle-aged (about 41), aged (about 60) and long-lived (around 80). To avoid experimental bias, donors of different ages were distributed randomly across sequencing lanes. Using the same blood draw, the study looked at two additional independent replicas of 1 million unique cDNA reads for two donors, one aged 18 to 29 and the other aged 80 or older. Results the study describes overall, beyond this receptor: The long-lived group showed more naive CD4+ T cells, fewer expanded clones and increased TCR diversity than the aged group, suggesting age selection. Estimates of total diversity from one million sequenced T cells were regarded as lower bounds and underestimates. A strong correlation was found between observed TCR beta diversity and the percentage of naive T cells measured by flow cytometry. Bulk unsorted PBMC profiling prevented conclusive comparison of naive and antigen-experienced compartments. As age increased, observed TCR beta diversity per million T cells dropped in a roughly linear way, and a significant reduction was already evident by age 40. Donor CMV infection status was unknown, potentially confounding age-related changes in expanded clonotypes.

The table lists this clonotype with a few counts. No antigen is known for it. Base-call qualities are not available, and no considerably larger clone is one nucleotide away. The receptor library was made with 5' RACE. The sequencer was an Illumina HiSeq 2500. A second PCR of about 7 to 12 cycles was performed with a sample-barcoded 5' primer and a J-beta primer mix. Each TCR beta cDNA molecule received a unique molecular identifier from a template-switch 5' adaptor carrying 12 random nucleotides. Each sample yielded at least 3 million CDR3-containing paired-end reads. First-strand cDNA was synthesized from all RNA with the Mint cDNA synthesis kit, primed by a TRBC-specific oligonucleotide. After uracil-DNA glycosylase treatment, a first 18-cycle PCR used universal primers M1SS and BC2_uni_R on all cDNA. As for how the authors treated the data: Normalization of each sample was performed by random selection of 1 million high-quality reads, each carrying a distinct molecular identifier. Instead of being binned into consensus sequences, reads that shared molecular identifiers were thrown out. MiTCR, set to a Q25 quality threshold and the strictest error-elimination algorithm, was used for CDR3 identification, clonotype clustering and error correction. A nonparametric unseen species model with Euler transformation was used to estimate lower-bound total TCR beta diversity. The public sequencing data were trimmed at Q25 with fastp and processed into clonotypes with MiXCR by TCRdb, which kept only in-frame beta chains. Rows matching on CDR3 protein sequence are summarized as one entry with the most common DNA and genes. TCRdb's processing, not the authors' own work, is the source of the V and J calls. In all, the sample holds over 1,500,000 distinct CDR3 sequences, and roughly 49% of those were seen once. Of the sample, around 2.1% falls within the top ten clones.

The CDR3 starts with the cysteine, ends with the phenylalanine, and has 12 residues. Solely the CDR3 DNA is kept, with 36 bases framed from the first base. In the germline V gene, CDR1 corresponds to KGHSH and CDR2 to LQKENI. The V and J ends are trimmed by 3 bases and 13 bases, leaving 13 bases between them. The donors were 40 or so Caucasian individuals from Russia, aged 6 to 90 years, who were systemically healthy. Roughly 11 milliliters of peripheral blood were drawn from each donor into EDTA-treated Vacutainer tubes. Ficoll-Paque density-gradient centrifugation was used to isolate PBMCs, with at least 6.5 million per sample. Trizol reagent was used to extract total RNA from PBMCs, with at least 6 micrograms per sample. The percentages of naive CD45RAhigh/CD27high T cells were determined by flow cytometry on a PBMC aliquot from every donor.

The chain is encoded by TRBV18 joined to TRBJ2-4, with the D gene call left open. The clonotype originates from a woman in her thirties or forties in good health. The sequencing sample was made of blood. The CDR3 protein: CASSPRLGQQYF. The DNA reads as follows: TGTGCCAGCTCACCTAGGCTTGGGCAGCAGTACTTC.